Shown below are 14 T cell receptor beta chains from a single sample sequenced in a study of blood T cell repertoires in COVID-19 (dated by TCRdb to about 2020). Libraries were constructed by the immunoSEQ multiplex PCR assay. Here the immuneACCESS table is served through TCRdb, limited to in-frame sequences with V and J called. Missing clones are a known gap in these copies; in checked studies unresolved V genes cover under half, and the rest lacks a known reason. This sample has roughly 55,000 clones in its table, and around 85% of those were observed once. The ten largest clones represent around 10% of the sample. Sequenced: peripheral blood. These receptors were collected from a human donor in a cohort sampled during active COVID-19.

There are a few counts of this clone. The chain is built from TRBV12-3 or TRBV12-4 and TRBJ2-5; D is ambiguous. The CDR3 is 13 residues long. V lost 6 bases and J lost 7, with 15 bases in between. The CDR3 spells CASSNLHSGTQYF. CDR3 DNA sequence: TGTGCCAGCAGCAACCTTCACTCGGGGACCCAGTACTTC.

The chain recombines TRBV24-1 with TRBJ1-4, with unresolved D. The ends were cut back, 3 bases at V and 5 bases at J, with 15 bases in the middle. The CDR3 is 16 amino acids. CDR1 and CDR2 (germline): KGHDR, SFDVKD. The CDR3 reads CATSDDTGSRNEKLFF. CDR3 DNA: TGTGCCACCAGTGATGATACCGGGTCCAGAAATGAAAAACTGTTTTTT.

The chain joins TRBV29-1 to TRBJ2-7; D is perhaps TRBD2 (5 bases). Germline-derived CDR1 and CDR2 are SQVTM and ANQGSEA. V was shortened by 0 bases and J by 5 bases, with 17 bases between the two germline ends. This CDR3 is built from 15 residues. In nucleotides, the CDR3 is TGCAGCGTTGAAGATCGGAGGACCCACCCCAACGAGCAGTACTTC. Translation: CSVEDRRTHPNEQYF.

There are a few counts of this clone. The chain is built from TRBV29-1 and TRBJ1-3; D may be TRBD1 (6 bases). The germline V gene encodes CDR1 SQVTM and CDR2 ANQGSEA. The germline V and J ends were trimmed by 4 bases and 0 bases, with 13 bases remaining between them. The CDR3 runs to 15 residues. The DNA of the CDR3 is TGCAGCGTTGTGTATGACAGGCTCTCTGGAAACACCATATATTTT. Protein product: CSVVYDRLSGNTIYF.

This sequence joins TRBV7-2 and TRBJ2-3; D gene uncertain. V was cut by 6 bases and J by 2 bases, with 9 bases left in between. From germline, CDR1 is SGHTA and CDR2 FQGNSA. This CDR3 comprises 13 residues. The CDR3 DNA reads TGTGCCAGCAGGGATGGGCCCACAGATACGCAGTATTTT. Translating gives CASRDGPTDTQYF.

This clone was detected only once. This chain joins TRBV25-1 and TRBJ2-7; 8 bases fit TRBD2. Germline loops: CDR1 MGHDK, CDR2 SYGVNS. Trimming cost V 6 bases and J 6 bases; bases outside gene matches: 10. The CDR3 is 14 amino acids. CDR3 coding DNA: TGTGCCAGCAGCCCCGTTAGCGGGGCCGGCGAGCAGTACTTC. It yields the protein CASSPVSGAGEQYF.

The CDR3 region has the DNA TGTGCCAGCAGCAAGACAGGGGGCGAAGAGACCCAGTACTTC. Amino acid sequence: CASSKTGGEETQYF. The chain recombines TRBV7-6 with TRBJ2-5, with 10 bases matching TRBD1. Trimming took 5 bases from V and 3 from J; bases not matched to a gene: 3. Germline values: CDR1 SGHVS, CDR2 FNYEAQ. The CDR3 length is 14 residues.

Only a few counts were recorded for this clone. J is TRBJ2-1 and V is TRBV7-3, with TRBD2 matching 16 bases. V trimming: 1 base; J trimming: 6 bases; junction bases outside the gene matches: 9. Germline values: CDR1 SGHTA, CDR2 FQGTGA. This CDR3 has 19 residues. The DNA of the CDR3 is TGTGCCAGCAGCTTAAATTCGGGACTAGCGGGAGGGCCGGGCAATGAGCAGTTCTTC. Translating gives CASSLNSGLAGGPGNEQFF.

J is TRBJ2-3 and V is TRBV7-2, with 13 bases matching TRBD2. This CDR3 comprises 19 residues. V shed 1 base, J shed 1 base, and the junction held 8 bases outside the gene matches. Per germline, CDR1 SGHTA and CDR2 FQGNSA. In DNA form, the CDR3 reads TGTGCCAGCAGCTTAGTGGCACTAGCGGGAGGGGGGGGCACAGATACGCAGTATTTT. Its translation is CASSLVALAGGGGTDTQYF.

This clone has a handful of counts. The genes are TRBV19 and TRBJ2-2, with TRBD2 identical over 7 bases. Germline CDR1 is LNHDA and CDR2 is SQIVND (reference sequence). This CDR3 region has 13 residues. The J segment lost 6 bases and the V segment lost 5 bases, leaving 3 bases of the junction unmatched. As DNA, the CDR3 is TGTGCCAGTAGTCCCGGGGGGTCCGGGGAGCTGTTTTTT. Protein product: CASSPGGSGELFF.

The CDR3 bases are TGCGCCAGCAGCCAAATAGCGGGAGGGCCCTACGAGCAGTACTTC. It specifies CASSQIAGGPYEQYF. V usage is TRBV4-3 and J usage is TRBJ2-7; 11 bases align to TRBD2. Per germline, CDR1 LGHNA and CDR2 YSLEER. The J segment lost 2 bases and the V segment lost 2 bases, leaving 2 bases of the junction unmatched. This CDR3 has 15 residues.

The chain recombines TRBV5-1 with TRBJ2-2, with TRBD2 matching over 11 bases. The CDR3 spans 16 residues. Per the germline V gene, CDR1 is SGHRS and CDR2 is YFSETQ. Losses at the gene ends were 2 bases for V and 1 base for J; bases not matched to a gene: 1. CDR3 DNA: TGCGCCAGCAGCTTTCTAGCGGGAGGGAACACCGGGGAGCTGTTTTTT. This encodes CASSFLAGGNTGELFF.

V usage is TRBV24-1 and J usage is TRBJ2-2; 10 bases line up with TRBD2. The CDR3 consists of 23 residues. Trimming took 5 bases from V and 2 from J; bases not matched to a gene: 25. Germline V gene data show CDR1 as KGHDR and CDR2 as SFDVKD. The chain's CDR3 is CATSGRPDRLTSGWRVNTGELFF. The DNA of the CDR3 is TGTGCCACCAGTGGTCGACCCGACAGGCTGACTAGCGGGTGGAGGGTCAACACCGGGGAGCTGTTTTTT.

This clone was recorded only once. This chain links TRBV10-3 with TRBJ1-5, with D perhaps TRBD1 (5 bases). From germline, CDR1 is ENHRY and CDR2 SYGVKD. The CDR3 contains 15 residues. Trimming took 0 bases from V and 2 from J, leaving 8 bases between them. CDR3 region: CAISESGGGNQPQHF. The CDR3, as DNA: TGTGCCATCAGTGAGTCGGGGGGTGGCAATCAGCCCCAGCATTTT.